The 27 T cell receptor beta chains below come from one sample, sequenced in a study of technical replicates of blood from a handful of donors. Libraries were prepared by immunoSEQ multiplex PCR; TCRdb keeps only in-frame clonotypes and omits some of them. The data hold 65,000 to 90,000 clones, with 95% to 98% observed a single time. What was sequenced was T cells isolated from PBMCs. The receptors originated from a human donor in good health.

The chain is built from TRBV27 and TRBJ2-1, with D perhaps TRBD2 (5 bases). Trimming removed 5 bases from V and 6 bases from J, with 17 bases in between. This CDR3 region has 15 residues. From germline, CDR1 is MNHEY and CDR2 SMNVEV (reference sequence). This CDR3 is CASSRSSEISNEQFF. The CDR3 DNA follows: TGTGCCAGCAGTCGTAGTAGCGAAATATCCAATGAGCAGTTCTTC.

The chain has TRBV19 and TRBJ1-2; D unclear. The V end was cut by 3 bases, the J end by 8 bases, with 13 bases between. The CDR3 totals 13 residues. Germline V gene data show CDR1 as LNHDA and CDR2 as SQIVND (reference sequence). The CDR3 spells CASSIMSEGGYTF. The DNA of the CDR3 is TGTGCCAGTAGTATTATGTCCGAGGGAGGCTACACCTTC.

The chain carries TRBV2 and TRBJ2-2; perhaps TRBD2 as D (6 bases). Germline lookup yields CDR1 SNHLY and CDR2 FYNNEI. CDR3 length: 13 amino acids. Trimming took off 7 bases at V and 1 base at J, with 7 bases between the two ends. CDR3 region: CASNGGNTGELFF. The CDR3 nucleotides read TGTGCCAGCAACGGGGGGAACACCGGGGAGCTGTTTTTT.

Only one count was recorded for this clone. The rearrangement links TRBV19 to TRBJ2-5; 10 bases are shared with TRBD2. This CDR3 region has 16 residues. V trimming: 4 bases; J trimming: 4 bases; junction bases outside the gene matches: 9. Per the germline V gene, CDR1 is LNHDA and CDR2 is SQIVND (reference sequence). The CDR3 coding sequence is TGTGCCAGTAGTAAATCTAGCGGGAGTAGGGCAGAGACCCAGTACTTC. Translating it yields CASSKSSGSRAETQYF.

The chain joins TRBV29-1 to TRBJ2-1, with a tentative D call TRBD2 (6 bases). The V and J ends lost 6 bases and 0 bases respectively, with 24 bases between them. The CDR3 has 18 amino acids. Per germline, CDR1 SQVTM and CDR2 ANQGSEA. CDR3 DNA sequence: TGCAGCGTCGTCAGACTAGAATCAATACGGAGCTCCTACAATGAGCAGTTCTTC. Amino acid sequence: CSVVRLESIRSSYNEQFF.

CDR3: CASSLGASYEQYF. CDR3 DNA sequence: TGTGCCAGCAGCTTAGGGGCTTCCTACGAGCAGTACTTC. The rearrangement uses TRBV7-8 and TRBJ2-7; D remains ambiguous. Between the trimmed V and J ends, which lost 1 base and 1 base, there was a span of 5 bases. CDR1 is SGHVS, CDR2 FQNEAQ, per germline. This CDR3 comprises 13 residues.

The gene calls are TRBV6-5 and TRBJ2-2; weak D call: TRBD1 (6 bases). Looked up from germline, CDR1 is MNHEY and CDR2 is SVGAGI. Trimming took 2 bases from V and 3 from J, leaving 13 bases between them. The CDR3 runs 16 residues. CDR3 coding DNA: TGTGCCAGCAGTTACGCGTCAGGGGTCCACACCGGGGAGCTGTTTTTT. Its protein is CASSYASGVHTGELFF.

The chain employs TRBV9 and TRBJ2-1; 9 bases fit TRBD2. V was clipped by 0 bases and J by 4 bases; unmatched bases: 5. CDR3 length: 16 amino acids. Looked up from germline, CDR1 is SGDLS and CDR2 is YYNGEE. CDR3 sequence: CASSVEPSGIYNEQFF. The CDR3 DNA reads TGTGCCAGCAGCGTAGAGCCTAGCGGGATTTACAATGAGCAGTTCTTC.

The rearrangement links TRBV9 to TRBJ1-2; tentatively, D is TRBD1 (5 bases). Trimming removed 0 bases from V and 2 bases from J, with 8 bases in between. CDR3 length equals 14 residues. Germline CDR1 reads SGDLS; CDR2 reads YYNGEE. The CDR3 is CASSVVAGNYGYTF. DNA for the CDR3: TGTGCCAGCAGCGTAGTAGCAGGGAACTATGGCTACACCTTC.

This chain joins TRBV7-2 and TRBJ2-7; D ambiguous. Germline-derived CDR1 and CDR2 are SGHTA and FQGNSA. The CDR3 spans 15 residues. The germline V and J ends were trimmed by 1 base and 0 bases, with 10 bases remaining between them. The DNA for the CDR3 is TGTGCCAGCAGCTTAGTTCTTGCTAGCTCCTACGAGCAGTACTTC. It encodes CASSLVLASSYEQYF.

This clone was recorded once. This sequence joins TRBV5-1 and TRBJ2-7; D remains unclear. The CDR3 sequence is 13 residues long. CDR1 is SGHRS and CDR2 is YFSETQ in the germline V gene. Trimming removed 1 base at V and 2 bases at J, with 7 bases between. Written as DNA, the CDR3 is TGCGCCAGCAGCTTGCGTATTACCTACGAGCAGTACTTC. Its protein product is CASSLRITYEQYF.

The chain carries TRBV27 and TRBJ1-2; 8 bases map to TRBD1. Germline CDR1 is MNHEY and CDR2 is SMNVEV (reference sequence). The CDR3 has 17 amino acids. The ends lost 5 bases at V and 1 base at J; junction bases unmatched: 12. The CDR3 here is CASSPRTGRGLNYGYTF. CDR3 DNA: TGTGCCAGCAGTCCGAGGACAGGGAGAGGACTTAACTATGGCTACACCTTC.

This chain uses TRBV10-1 with TRBJ2-7, with 9 nucleotides matching TRBD2. The CDR3 is made up of 16 amino acids. CDR1 WNHNN and CDR2 SYGVQD come from the germline V gene (reference sequence). Trimming cost V 0 bases and J 4 bases; bases outside gene matches: 7. The DNA of the CDR3 is TGCGCCAGCAGTGAGTCGATGGGTAGCGGGAGATACGAGCAGTACTTC. Residues: CASSESMGSGRYEQYF.

The V call is TRBV23-1, the J call TRBJ1-5, with a tentative D call TRBD1 (5 bases). TRBV23-1 is recorded as an ORF, its role being uncertain. The CDR3 totals 17 residues. V was clipped by 2 bases and J by 3 bases, with 17 bases between them. The DNA for the CDR3 is TGCGCCAGCAGTCAAGTTCCTAGGGAAGGGGACAATCAGCCCCAGCATTTT. Translating gives CASSQVPREGDNQPQHF.

This clone was counted a single time. This chain uses TRBV2 with TRBJ1-3; D uncertain. This CDR3 is built from 14 residues. Between the trimmed V and J ends, which lost 4 bases and 0 bases, there was a span of 7 bases. Germline values: CDR1 SNHLY, CDR2 FYNNEI. The CDR3 nucleotides are TGTGCCAGCAGTGTACAGTTCTCTGGAAACACCATATATTTT. Residues: CASSVQFSGNTIYF.

This chain links TRBV9 with TRBJ2-5; D is perhaps TRBD2 (5 bases). The germline CDR1 and CDR2 sequences are SGDLS and YYNGEE. The CDR3 length is 15 residues. V lost 0 bases, J lost 4 bases, and 13 bases lay in between. In DNA, the CDR3 is TGTGCCAGCAGCGTAGAGTTCGGGATAAGAGAGACCCAGTACTTC. This gives the protein CASSVEFGIRETQYF.

The rearrangement links TRBV7-6 to TRBJ2-7; D not certain. Germline V gene sequence: CDR1 SGHVS, CDR2 FNYEAQ. The CDR3 spans 14 residues. Trimming took 0 bases from V and 0 from J, leaving 6 bases between them. Written as DNA, the CDR3 is TGTGCCAGCAGCTTAGCCGGTTACTCCTACGAGCAGTACTTC. It is translated as CASSLAGYSYEQYF.

The rearrangement links TRBV6-6 to TRBJ1-2; possible D gene TRBD1, 5 bases. Trimming stripped 3 bases from V and 4 bases from J, with 12 bases between. This CDR3 is 14 amino acids long. Germline V gene data show CDR1 as MNHNY and CDR2 as SVGAGI (reference sequence). This chain's CDR3 is CASSYSDRIYGYTF. CDR3 DNA sequence: TGTGCCAGCAGTTATTCAGACAGAATCTATGGCTACACCTTC.

V usage is TRBV6-5 and J usage is TRBJ2-7, with TRBD2 matching over 7 bases. The CDR3 length is 12 residues. The J segment lost 4 bases and the V segment lost 8 bases, leaving 5 bases of the junction unmatched. CDR1 and CDR2 (germline): MNHEY, SVGAGI. CDR3 in DNA: TGTGCCAGCCACGGGGAGGGATACGAGCAGTACTTC. Protein product: CASHGEGYEQYF.

The chain couples TRBV7-9 to TRBJ1-2; D gene uncertain. The germline V gene encodes CDR1 SEHNR and CDR2 FQNEAQ (reference sequence). Trimming took 2 bases from V and 3 from J, leaving 10 bases between them. The CDR3 has 14 residues. CDR3 in amino acids: CASSLIAEYYGYTF. In DNA, the CDR3 is TGTGCCAGCAGCTTAATCGCGGAATACTATGGCTACACCTTC.

This clone was picked up one time. The chain uses TRBV4-2 and TRBJ1-5, with 12 bases aligning to TRBD1. Germline CDR1 reads LGHNA; CDR2 reads YNFKEQ. This CDR3 spans 15 amino acids. The junction had 3 bases not matched to a gene; V was cut back by 4 bases and J by 5 bases. The CDR3 is CASSRGTGGDQPQHF. The CDR3 nucleotides read TGTGCCAGCAGCCGGGGGACAGGGGGCGATCAGCCCCAGCATTTT.

The chain has TRBV7-6 and TRBJ2-3, with unresolved D. V lost 3 bases and J 1 base, leaving 11 bases between the germline ends. CDR1 and CDR2 (germline): SGHVS, FNYEAQ. This CDR3 region has 15 residues. CDR3 protein: CASSFRSRGTDTQYF. As DNA, the CDR3 is TGTGCCAGCAGCTTCCGTAGCAGAGGCACAGATACGCAGTATTTT.

In this sample, this clone turned up once. The chain combines TRBV7-2 with TRBJ1-1; possible D gene TRBD1, 5 bases. Germline V gene sequence: CDR1 SGHTA, CDR2 FQGNSA. V was cut by 6 bases and J by 3 bases, with 11 bases left in between. The CDR3 extends over 13 amino acids. The CDR3 sequence: CASRTGGDTEAFF. In DNA form, the CDR3 reads TGTGCCAGCAGGACCGGGGGGGACACTGAAGCTTTCTTT.

J is TRBJ1-5 and V is TRBV28; 10 bases line up with TRBD1. This CDR3 has 13 residues. V was clipped by 6 bases and J by 8 bases; unmatched bases: 4. In germline, CDR1 is MDHEN, CDR2 SYDVKM. In DNA form, the CDR3 reads TGTGCCAGCAGCGGGACAGGGGAAAAGCCCCAGCATTTT. Amino acids: CASSGTGEKPQHF.

CDR3 in amino acids: CASSTYRGGSNQPQHF. CDR3 nucleotides: TGTGCCAGCAGTACTTACAGGGGAGGTAGCAATCAGCCCCAGCATTTT. V is TRBV6-6 and J is TRBJ1-5; 7 positions match TRBD1. Germline CDR1 MNHNY, CDR2 SVGAGI (reference sequence). V was pared by 5 bases and J by 0 bases, with 7 bases of the junction left unmatched. The CDR3 runs 16 residues.

The genes are TRBV5-4 and TRBJ1-2; D is unresolved. V was clipped by 4 bases and J by 2 bases, with 21 bases between them. CDR3 length: 17 amino acids. Germline V gene sequence: CDR1 SGHNT, CDR2 YYREEE (reference sequence). The CDR3 DNA sequence: TGTGCCAGCAGCCTGCCCTCATACAGCCCTTTAAACTATGGCTACACCTTC. Translated, it gives CASSLPSYSPLNYGYTF.

The gene calls are TRBV27 and TRBJ1-5; 8 bases line up with TRBD1. This CDR3 region has 14 residues. Germline CDR1 MNHEY, CDR2 SMNVEV (reference sequence). The J segment lost 13 bases and the V segment lost 5 bases, leaving 13 bases of the junction unmatched. Here the CDR3 reads CASSPRDRPFEQHF. The CDR3 DNA reads TGTGCCAGCAGTCCAAGGGACAGGCCTTTCGAACAGCATTTT.